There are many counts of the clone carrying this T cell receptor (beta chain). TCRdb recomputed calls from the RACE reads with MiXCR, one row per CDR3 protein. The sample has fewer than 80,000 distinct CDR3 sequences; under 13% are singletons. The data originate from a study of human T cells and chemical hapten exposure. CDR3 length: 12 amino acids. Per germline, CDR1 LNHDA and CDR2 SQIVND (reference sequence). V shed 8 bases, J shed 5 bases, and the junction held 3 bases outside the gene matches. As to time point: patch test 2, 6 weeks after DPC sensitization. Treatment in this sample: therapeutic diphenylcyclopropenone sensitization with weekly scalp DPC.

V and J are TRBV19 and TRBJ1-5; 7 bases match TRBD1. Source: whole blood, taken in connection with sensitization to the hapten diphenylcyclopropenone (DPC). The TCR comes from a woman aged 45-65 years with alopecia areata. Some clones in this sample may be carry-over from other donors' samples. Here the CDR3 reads CASRDRDQPQHF. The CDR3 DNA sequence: TGTGCCAGTCGGGACAGAGATCAGCCCCAGCATTTT.